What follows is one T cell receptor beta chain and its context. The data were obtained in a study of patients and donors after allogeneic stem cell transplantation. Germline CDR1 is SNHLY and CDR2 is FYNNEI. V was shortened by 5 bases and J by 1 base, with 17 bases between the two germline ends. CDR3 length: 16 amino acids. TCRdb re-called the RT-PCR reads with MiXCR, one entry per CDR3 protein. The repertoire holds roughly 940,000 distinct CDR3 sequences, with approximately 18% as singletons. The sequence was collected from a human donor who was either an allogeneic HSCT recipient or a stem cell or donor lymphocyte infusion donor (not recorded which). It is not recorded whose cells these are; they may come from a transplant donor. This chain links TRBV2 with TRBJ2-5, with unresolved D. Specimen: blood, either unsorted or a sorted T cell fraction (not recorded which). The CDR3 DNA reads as TGTGCCAGCAGTAGCACCGACATCACATTCCAAGAGACCCAGTACTTC. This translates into CASSSTDITFQETQYF.